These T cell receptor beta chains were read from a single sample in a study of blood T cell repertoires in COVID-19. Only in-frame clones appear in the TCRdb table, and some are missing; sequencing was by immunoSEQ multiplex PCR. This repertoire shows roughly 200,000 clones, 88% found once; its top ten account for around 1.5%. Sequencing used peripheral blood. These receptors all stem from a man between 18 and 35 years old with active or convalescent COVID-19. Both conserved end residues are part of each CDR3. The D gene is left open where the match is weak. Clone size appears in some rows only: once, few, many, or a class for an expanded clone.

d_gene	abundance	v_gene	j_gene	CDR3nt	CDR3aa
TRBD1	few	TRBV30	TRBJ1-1	TGTGCCTGCATAGGGACAGGGGGGCCGAACACTGAAGCTTTCTTT	CACIGTGGPNTEAFF
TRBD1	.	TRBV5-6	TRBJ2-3	TGTGCCAGCAGCTTACCAGGGGGCGTCGGCACAGATACGCAGTATTTT	CASSLPGGVGTDTQYF
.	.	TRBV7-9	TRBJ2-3	TGTGCCAGCCCCCCCCTTCGGGAGACGACAGATACGCAGTATTTT	CASPPLRETTDTQYF
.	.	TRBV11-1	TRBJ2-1	TGTGCCAGCAGCCCCTCGAGGTACAATGAGCAGTTCTTC	CASSPSRYNEQFF
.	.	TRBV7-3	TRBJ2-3	TGTGCCAGCAGCTTAAGCGATTACACAGATACGCAGTATTTT	CASSLSDYTDTQYF
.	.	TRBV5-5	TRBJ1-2	TGTGCCAGCAGCTTGGAGGTTTCGGGGACTTACCTAAACTATGGCTACACCTTC	CASSLEVSGTYLNYGYTF
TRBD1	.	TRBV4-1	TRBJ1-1	TGCGCCAGCAGCCAAATTAGGGACAGGGGAAAGTTCGCTGAAGCTTTCTTT	CASSQIRDRGKFAEAFF
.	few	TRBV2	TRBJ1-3	TGTGCCAGCAGTGAGTGGGGGGACTCTGGAAACACCATATATTTT	CASSEWGDSGNTIYF
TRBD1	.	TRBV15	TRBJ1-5	TGTGCCACCAGCAGATCAGGGGGCGAGAGTAGCAATCAGCCCCAGCATTTT	CATSRSGGESSNQPQHF
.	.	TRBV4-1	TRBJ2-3	TGCGCCAGCAGTTTGCGGTATGCAGATACGCAGTATTTT	CASSLRYADTQYF
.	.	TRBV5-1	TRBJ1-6	TGCGCCAGCAGCCTAGCGACGGCATATAATTCACCCCTCCACTTT	CASSLATAYNSPLHF
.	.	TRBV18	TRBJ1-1	TGTGCCAGCTCTCAGAACACTGAAGCTTTCTTT	CASSQNTEAFF
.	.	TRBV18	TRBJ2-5	TGTGCCAGCTCACCCCTAGGAGAGACCCAGTACTTC	CASSPLGETQYF
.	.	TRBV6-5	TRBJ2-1	TGTGCCAGCAGGCGGGCTTACAATGAGCAGTTCTTC	CASRRAYNEQFF
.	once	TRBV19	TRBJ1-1	TGTGCCAGTAGTATAGGGACAGATACCATGAACACTGAAGCTTTCTTT	CASSIGTDTMNTEAFF
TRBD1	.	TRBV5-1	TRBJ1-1	TGCGCCAGCAGCTCAACAGGGGGCTTGAACACTGAAGCTTTCTTT	CASSSTGGLNTEAFF
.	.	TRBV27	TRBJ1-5	TGTGCCAGCTCTCCGGCGGCCAATCAGCCCCAGCATTTT	CASSPAANQPQHF
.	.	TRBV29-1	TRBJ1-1	TGCAGCGGCCAATCCAGGGTGAACACTGAAGCTTTCTTT	CSGQSRVNTEAFF
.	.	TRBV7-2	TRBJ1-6	TGTGCCAGCAGCTTAGTCTCAGGTAGCTCCTATAATTCACCCCTCCACTTT	CASSLVSGSSYNSPLHF
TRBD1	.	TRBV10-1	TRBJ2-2	TGCGCCAGCAGTAAAAATTCGACAGGGGCCCCCCACACCGGGGAGCTGTTTTTT	CASSKNSTGAPHTGELFF
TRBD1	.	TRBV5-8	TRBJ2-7	TGTGCCAGCCGAGGACAGGGGCTCTCCTACGAGCAGTACTTC	CASRGQGLSYEQYF
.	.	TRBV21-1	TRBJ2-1	TGTGCCAGCAGCATACCACCCGCCGGGACAGGGATTAGGTACAATGAGCAGTTCTTC	CASSIPPAGTGIRYNEQFF
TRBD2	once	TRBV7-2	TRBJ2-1	TGTGCCAGCAGCTTCTCTAGCGGGAGCTTCAATGAGCAGTTCTTC	CASSFSSGSFNEQFF
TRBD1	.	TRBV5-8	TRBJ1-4	TGTGCCAGCAGCTTGGGACAGGGGAATGAAAAACTGTTTTTT	CASSLGQGNEKLFF
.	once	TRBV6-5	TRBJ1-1	TGTGCCAGCAGCCTCCGGGAAAACACTGAAGCTTTCTTT	CASSLRENTEAFF
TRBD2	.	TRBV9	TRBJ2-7	TGTGCCAGCAGCGCCCGAGATAGCGGGAGGTACCCCTACGAGCAGTACTTC	CASSARDSGRYPYEQYF
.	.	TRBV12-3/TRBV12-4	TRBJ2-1	TGTGCCACCTCAGTTACGGGGTATGAGCAGTTCTTC	CATSVTGYEQFF
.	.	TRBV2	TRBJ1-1	TGTGCCAGCAACCCGACAAGGAACACTGAAGCTTTCTTT	CASNPTRNTEAFF
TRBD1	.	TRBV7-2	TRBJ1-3	TGTGCCAGCAGCTTAGAAGCTTACAGGGGGTTCGGAAACACCATATATTTT	CASSLEAYRGFGNTIYF
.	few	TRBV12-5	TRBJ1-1	TGTGCTAGTGGTTTGGTACTTTCGATGAACACTGAAGCTTTCTTT	CASGLVLSMNTEAFF
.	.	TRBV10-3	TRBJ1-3	TGTGCCATCAGTGAGATCAGGGGAAACACCATATATTTT	CAISEIRGNTIYF
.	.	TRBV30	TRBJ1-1	TGTGCCTGGAGTACAGCCAACACTGAAGCTTTCTTT	CAWSTANTEAFF
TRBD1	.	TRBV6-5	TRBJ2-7	TGTGCCAGCAGTTACTTCGGACAGGGGATCAACGAGCAGTACTTC	CASSYFGQGINEQYF
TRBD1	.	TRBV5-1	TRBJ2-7	TGCGCCAGCAGCCTGGGACAGGGTGGCGAGCAGTACTTC	CASSLGQGGEQYF
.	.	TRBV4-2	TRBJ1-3	TGTGCCAGCAGCCAAGATCCCATTGGAAACACCATATATTTT	CASSQDPIGNTIYF
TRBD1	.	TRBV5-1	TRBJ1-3	TGCGCCAGCAGCTCGACAGGGGGAGGAAACACCATATATTTT	CASSSTGGGNTIYF
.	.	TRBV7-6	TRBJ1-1	TGTGCCAGCAGCTTATCCTCAGGGTTAGGGACTGAAGCTTTCTTT	CASSLSSGLGTEAFF
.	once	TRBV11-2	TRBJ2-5	TGTGCCAGCAGCTTAGGCGAGAAAGAGACCCAGTACTTC	CASSLGEKETQYF